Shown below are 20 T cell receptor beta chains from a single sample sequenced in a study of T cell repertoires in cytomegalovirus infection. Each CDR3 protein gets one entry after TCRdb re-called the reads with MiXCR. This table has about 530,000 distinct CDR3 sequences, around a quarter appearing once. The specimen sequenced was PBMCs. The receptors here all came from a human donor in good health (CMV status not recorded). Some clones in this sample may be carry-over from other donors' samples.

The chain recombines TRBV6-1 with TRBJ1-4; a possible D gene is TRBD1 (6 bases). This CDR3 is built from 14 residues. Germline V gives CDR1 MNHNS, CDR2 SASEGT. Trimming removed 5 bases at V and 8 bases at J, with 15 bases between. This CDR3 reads CASSRQDVIEKLFF. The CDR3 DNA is TGTGCCAGCAGTCGACAGGACGTTATCGAAAAACTGTTTTTT.

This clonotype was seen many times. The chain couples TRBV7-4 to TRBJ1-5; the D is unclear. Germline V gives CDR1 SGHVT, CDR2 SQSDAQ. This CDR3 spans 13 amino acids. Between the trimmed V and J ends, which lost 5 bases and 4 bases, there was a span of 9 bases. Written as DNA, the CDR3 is TGTGCCAGCAGCCGGACGGGGAATCAGCCCCAGCATTTT. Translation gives CASSRTGNQPQHF.

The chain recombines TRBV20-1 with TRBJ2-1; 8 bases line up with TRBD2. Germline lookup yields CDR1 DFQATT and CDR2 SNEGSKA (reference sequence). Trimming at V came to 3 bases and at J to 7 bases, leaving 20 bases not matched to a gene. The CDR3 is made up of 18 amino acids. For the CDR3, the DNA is TGCAGTGCTAGCGCCCCCAGCGGGAGTGGTCTCCTCTGGAATGAGCAGTTCTTC. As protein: CSASAPSGSGLLWNEQFF.

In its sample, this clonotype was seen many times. CDR3 nucleotide sequence: TGTGCCAGCAGCGAGACCCTGCCTGAAGCTTTCTTT. Translated, it gives CASSETLPEAFF. The genes are TRBV28 and TRBJ1-1; no reliable D call. CDR3 length: 12 residues. V was cut by 6 bases and J by 6 bases, with 11 bases left in between. The V gene's germline CDR1 is MDHEN and CDR2 SYDVKM.

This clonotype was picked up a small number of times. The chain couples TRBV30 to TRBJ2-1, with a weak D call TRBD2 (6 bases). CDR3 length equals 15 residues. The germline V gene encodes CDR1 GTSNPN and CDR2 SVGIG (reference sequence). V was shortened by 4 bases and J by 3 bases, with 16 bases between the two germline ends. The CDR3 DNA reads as TGTGCCTGGACTCCAATGGGACTCATCTACAATGAGCAGTTCTTC. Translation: CAWTPMGLIYNEQFF. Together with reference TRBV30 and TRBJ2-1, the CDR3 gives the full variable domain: SQTIHQWPATLVQPVGSPLSLECTVEGTSNPNLYWYRQAAGRGLQLLFYSVGIGQISSEVPQNLSASRPQDRQFILSSKKLLLSDSGFYLCAWTPMGLIYNEQFFGPGTRLTVL.

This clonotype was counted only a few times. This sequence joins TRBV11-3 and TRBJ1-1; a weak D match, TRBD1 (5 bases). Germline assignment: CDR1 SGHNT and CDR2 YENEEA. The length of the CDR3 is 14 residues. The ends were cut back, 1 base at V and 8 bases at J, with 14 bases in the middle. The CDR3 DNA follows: TGTGCCAGCAGCTTAGCCAGGGCGCGTAAGGAAGCTTTCTTT. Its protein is CASSLARARKEAFF.

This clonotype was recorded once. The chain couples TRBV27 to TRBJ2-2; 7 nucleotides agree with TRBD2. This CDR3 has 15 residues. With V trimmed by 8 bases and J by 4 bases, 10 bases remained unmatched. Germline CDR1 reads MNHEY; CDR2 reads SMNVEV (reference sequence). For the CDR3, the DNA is TGTGCCAGCGGCCCAAGGGAGGGTGGCACCGGGGAGCTGTTTTTT. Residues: CASGPREGGTGELFF.

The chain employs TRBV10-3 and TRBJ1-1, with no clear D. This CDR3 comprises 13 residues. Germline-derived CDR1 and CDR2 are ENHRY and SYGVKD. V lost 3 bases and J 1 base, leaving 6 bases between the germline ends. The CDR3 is CAISDGQNTEAFF. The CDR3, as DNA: TGTGCCATCAGTGATGGGCAGAACACTGAAGCTTTCTTT.

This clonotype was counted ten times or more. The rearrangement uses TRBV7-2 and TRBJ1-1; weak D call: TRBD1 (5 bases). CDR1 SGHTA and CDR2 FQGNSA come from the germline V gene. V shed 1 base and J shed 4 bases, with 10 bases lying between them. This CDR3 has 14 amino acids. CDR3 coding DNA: TGTGCCAGCAGCTTAGGTTCGACAGCCACTGAAGCTTTCTTT. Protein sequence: CASSLGSTATEAFF.

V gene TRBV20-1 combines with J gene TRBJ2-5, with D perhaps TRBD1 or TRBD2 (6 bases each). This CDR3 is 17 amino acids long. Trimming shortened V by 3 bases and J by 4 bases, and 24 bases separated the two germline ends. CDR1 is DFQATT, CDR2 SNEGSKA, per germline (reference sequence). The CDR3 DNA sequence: TGCAGTGCTAGGTTCCCCGGGGGCGGGATTCGACGAGAGACCCAGTACTTC. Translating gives CSARFPGGGIRRETQYF.

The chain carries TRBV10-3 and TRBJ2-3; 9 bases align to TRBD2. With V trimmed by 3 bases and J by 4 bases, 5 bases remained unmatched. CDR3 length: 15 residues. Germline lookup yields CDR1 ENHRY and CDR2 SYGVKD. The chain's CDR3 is CAISDQGGRADTQYF. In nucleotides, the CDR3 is TGTGCCATCAGTGACCAAGGCGGGAGGGCAGATACGCAGTATTTT.

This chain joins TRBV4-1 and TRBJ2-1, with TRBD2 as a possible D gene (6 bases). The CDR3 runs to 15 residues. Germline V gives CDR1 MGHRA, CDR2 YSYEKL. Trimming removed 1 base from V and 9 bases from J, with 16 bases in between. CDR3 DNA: TGCGCCAGCAGCCAAGCGGGAGAGACCCACAGTGAGCAGTTCTTC. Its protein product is CASSQAGETHSEQFF.

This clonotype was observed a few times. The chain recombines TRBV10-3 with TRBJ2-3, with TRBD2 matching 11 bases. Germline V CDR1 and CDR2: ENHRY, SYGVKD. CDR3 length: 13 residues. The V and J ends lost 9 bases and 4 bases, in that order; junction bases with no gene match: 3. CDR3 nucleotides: TGTGCCATGGGACTAGCGGAGTCAGATACGCAGTATTTT. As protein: CAMGLAESDTQYF.

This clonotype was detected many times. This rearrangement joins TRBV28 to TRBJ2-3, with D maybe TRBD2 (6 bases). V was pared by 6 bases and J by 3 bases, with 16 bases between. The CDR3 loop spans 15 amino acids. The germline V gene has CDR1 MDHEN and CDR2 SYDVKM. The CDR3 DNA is TGTGCCAGCAGCCGCGGGGCGGCGGGTACAGATACGCAGTATTTT. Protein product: CASSRGAAGTDTQYF.

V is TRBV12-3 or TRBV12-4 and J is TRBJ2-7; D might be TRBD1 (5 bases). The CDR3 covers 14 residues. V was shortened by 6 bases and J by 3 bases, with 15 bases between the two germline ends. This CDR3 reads CASSQTAPYYEQYF. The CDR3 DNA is TGTGCCAGCAGCCAGACAGCGCCCTACTACGAGCAGTACTTC.

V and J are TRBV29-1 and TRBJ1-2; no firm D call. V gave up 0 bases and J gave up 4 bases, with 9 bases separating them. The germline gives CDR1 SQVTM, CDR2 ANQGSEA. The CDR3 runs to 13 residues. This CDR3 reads CSVEERGSYGYTF. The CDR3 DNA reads TGCAGCGTTGAAGAGAGAGGGAGCTATGGCTACACCTTC. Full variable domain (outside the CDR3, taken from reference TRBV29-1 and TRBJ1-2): SAVISQKPSRDICQRGTSLTIQCQVDSQVTMMFWYRQQPGQSLTLIATANQGSEATYESGFVIDKFPISRPNLTFSTLTVSNMSPEDSSIYLCSVEERGSYGYTFGSGTRLTVV.

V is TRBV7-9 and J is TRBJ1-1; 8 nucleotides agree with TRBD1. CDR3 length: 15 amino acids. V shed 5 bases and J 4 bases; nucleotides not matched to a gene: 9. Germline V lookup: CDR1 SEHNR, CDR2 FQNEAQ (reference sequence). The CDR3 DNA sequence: TGTGCCAGCAGCGACCCAGGGGGCTCGAGCACTGAAGCTTTCTTT. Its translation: CASSDPGGSSTEAFF.

DNA for the CDR3: TGTGCCAGCAGCTTAGGGGACAGGGCGGATTCACCCCTCCACTTT. Protein sequence: CASSLGDRADSPLHF. This sequence joins TRBV11-3 and TRBJ1-6; 9 bases map to TRBD1. Germline trimming cut 1 base from V and 8 bases from J; bases unmatched to any gene: 3. Germline CDR1 SGHNT, CDR2 YENEEA. The CDR3 is made up of 15 amino acids.

CDR3 nucleotide sequence: TGTGCCAGCAGCCTACCTCGGTTAGGGCAAGAGACCCAGTACTTC. As protein: CASSLPRLGQETQYF. This sequence joins TRBV12-3 or TRBV12-4 and TRBJ2-5; D not certain. There are 15 residues in the CDR3. V gave up 6 bases and J gave up 2 bases, with 16 bases separating them.

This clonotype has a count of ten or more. The CDR3 coding sequence is TGTGCCAGCAGTAAGGGACAGGACAATGAGCAGTTCTTC. This gives the protein CASSKGQDNEQFF. This chain uses TRBV6-5 with TRBJ2-1; 8 positions match TRBD1. This CDR3 has 13 amino acids. CDR1 and CDR2 from the germline V gene are MNHEY and SVGAGI. V lost 5 bases, J lost 5 bases, and 2 bases stayed unmatched.